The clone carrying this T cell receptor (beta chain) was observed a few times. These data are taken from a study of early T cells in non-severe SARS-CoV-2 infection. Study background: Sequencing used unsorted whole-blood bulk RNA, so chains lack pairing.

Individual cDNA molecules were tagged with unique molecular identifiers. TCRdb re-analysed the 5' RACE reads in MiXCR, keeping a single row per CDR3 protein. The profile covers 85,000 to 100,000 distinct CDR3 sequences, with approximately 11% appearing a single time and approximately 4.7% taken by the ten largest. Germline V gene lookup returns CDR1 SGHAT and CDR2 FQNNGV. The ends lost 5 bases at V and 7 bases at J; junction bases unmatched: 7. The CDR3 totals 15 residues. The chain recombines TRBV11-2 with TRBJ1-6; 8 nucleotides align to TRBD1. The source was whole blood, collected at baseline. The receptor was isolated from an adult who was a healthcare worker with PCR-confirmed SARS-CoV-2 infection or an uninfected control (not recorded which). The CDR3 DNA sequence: TGTGCCAGCAGCGTGCGACAGGGGAACAATTCACCCCTCCACTTT. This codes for CASSVRQGNNSPLHF.